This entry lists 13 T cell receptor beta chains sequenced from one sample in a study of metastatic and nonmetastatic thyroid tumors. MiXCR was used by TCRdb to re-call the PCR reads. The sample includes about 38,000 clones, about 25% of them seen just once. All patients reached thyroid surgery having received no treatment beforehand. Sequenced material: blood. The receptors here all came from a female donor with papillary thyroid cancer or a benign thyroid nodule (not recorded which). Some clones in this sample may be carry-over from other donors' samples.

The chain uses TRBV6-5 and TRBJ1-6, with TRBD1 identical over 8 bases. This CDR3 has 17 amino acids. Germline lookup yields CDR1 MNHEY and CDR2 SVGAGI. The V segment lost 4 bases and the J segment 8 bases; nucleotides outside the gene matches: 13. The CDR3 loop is CASSSTVGQGAYSPLHF. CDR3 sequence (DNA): TGTGCCAGCAGTTCTACCGTGGGGCAGGGGGCTTATTCACCCCTCCACTTT.

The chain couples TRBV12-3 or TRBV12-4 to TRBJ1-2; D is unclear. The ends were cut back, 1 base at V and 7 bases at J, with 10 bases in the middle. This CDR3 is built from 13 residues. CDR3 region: CASSLEPRSGYTF. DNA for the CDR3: TGTGCCAGCAGTTTAGAACCGAGGAGTGGCTACACCTTC.

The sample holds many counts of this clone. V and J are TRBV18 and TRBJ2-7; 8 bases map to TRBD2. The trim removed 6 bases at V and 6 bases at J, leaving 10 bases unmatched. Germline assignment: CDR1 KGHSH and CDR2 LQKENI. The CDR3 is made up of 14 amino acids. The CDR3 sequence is CASSLSGLAGEQYF. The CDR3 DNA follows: TGTGCCAGCTCTCTCAGCGGACTAGCTGGCGAGCAGTACTTC.

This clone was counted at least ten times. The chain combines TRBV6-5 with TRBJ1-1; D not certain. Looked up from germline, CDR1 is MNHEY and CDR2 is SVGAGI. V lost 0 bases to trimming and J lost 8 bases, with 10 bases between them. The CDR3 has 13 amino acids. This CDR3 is CASSYSNRMEAFF. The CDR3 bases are TGTGCCAGCAGTTACTCGAATAGAATGGAAGCTTTCTTT.

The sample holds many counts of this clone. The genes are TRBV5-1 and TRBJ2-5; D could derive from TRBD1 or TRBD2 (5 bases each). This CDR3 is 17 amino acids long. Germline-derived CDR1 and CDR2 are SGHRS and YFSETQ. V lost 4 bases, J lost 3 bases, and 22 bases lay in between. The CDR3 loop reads CASSRDPGAGWEETQYF. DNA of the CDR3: TGCGCCAGCAGCCGGGACCCGGGCGCCGGTTGGGAAGAGACCCAGTACTTC.

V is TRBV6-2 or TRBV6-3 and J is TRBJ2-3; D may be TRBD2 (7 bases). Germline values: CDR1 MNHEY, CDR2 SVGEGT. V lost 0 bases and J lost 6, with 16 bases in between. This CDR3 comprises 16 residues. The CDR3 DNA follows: TGTGCCAGCAGTTACTCGATGCGGGGGCCCGGGGATACGCAGTATTTT. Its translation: CASSYSMRGPGDTQYF.

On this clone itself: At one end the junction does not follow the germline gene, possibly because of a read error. The CDR3, as DNA: TGTGCCAGCATCTTAGTAGGCAGTGGGTTACCTTACTACGAGCAGTACTTC. The encoded protein is CASILVGSGLPYYEQYF. J is TRBJ2-7 and V is TRBV11-2; D gene ambiguous. From germline, CDR1 is SGHAT and CDR2 FQNNGV. The CDR3 has 17 residues. The full variable domain, its missing parts supplied by reference TRBV11-2 and TRBJ2-7, is EAGVAQSPRYKIIEKRQSVAFWCNPISGHATLYWYQQILGQGPKLLIQFQNNGVVDDSQLPKDRFSAERLKGVDSTLKIQPAKLEDSAVYLCASILVGSGLPYYEQYFGPGTRLTVT.

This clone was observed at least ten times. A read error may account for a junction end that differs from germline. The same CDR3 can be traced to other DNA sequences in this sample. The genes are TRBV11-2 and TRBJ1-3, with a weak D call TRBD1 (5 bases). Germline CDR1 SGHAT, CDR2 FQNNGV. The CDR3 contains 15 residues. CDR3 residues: CASSVDRGTGNTIYF. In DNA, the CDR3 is TGTGCCAGCAGCGTAGATAGGGGTACAGGAAACACCATATATTTT.

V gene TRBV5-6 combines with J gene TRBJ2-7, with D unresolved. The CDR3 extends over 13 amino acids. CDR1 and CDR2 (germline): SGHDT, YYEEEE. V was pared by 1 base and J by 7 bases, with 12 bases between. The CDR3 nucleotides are TGTGCCAGCAGCTTGTCGCCCCTCCGGGAGCAGTACTTC. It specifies CASSLSPLREQYF.

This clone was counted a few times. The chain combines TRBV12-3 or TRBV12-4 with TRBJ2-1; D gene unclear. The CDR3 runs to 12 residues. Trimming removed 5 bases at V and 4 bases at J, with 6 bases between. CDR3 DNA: TGTGCCAGCAGTCGAAAATACAATGAGCAGTTCTTC. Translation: CASSRKYNEQFF.

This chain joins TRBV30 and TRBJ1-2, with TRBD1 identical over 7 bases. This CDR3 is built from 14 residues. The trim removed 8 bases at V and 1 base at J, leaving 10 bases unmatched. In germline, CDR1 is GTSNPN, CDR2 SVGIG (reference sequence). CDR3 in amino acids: CAGTSGTDNYGYTF. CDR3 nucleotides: TGTGCCGGGACATCGGGGACAGATAACTATGGCTACACCTTC.

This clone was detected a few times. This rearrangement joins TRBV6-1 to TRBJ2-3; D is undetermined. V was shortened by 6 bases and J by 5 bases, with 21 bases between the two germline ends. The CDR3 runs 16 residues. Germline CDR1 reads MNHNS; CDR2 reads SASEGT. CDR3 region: CASRVSRAPLRDTQYF. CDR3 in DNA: TGTGCCAGCAGAGTGAGCCGGGCCCCGCTAAGAGATACGCAGTATTTT.

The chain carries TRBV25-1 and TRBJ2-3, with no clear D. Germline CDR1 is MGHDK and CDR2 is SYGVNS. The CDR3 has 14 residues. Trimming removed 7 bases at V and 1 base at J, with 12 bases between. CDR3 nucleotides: TGTGCCAGCATCGGGCTAGTGGGCACAGATACGCAGTATTTT. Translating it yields CASIGLVGTDTQYF.